This TCR beta chain is drawn from a study of T cell responses to AZD1222 COVID-19 vaccine (dated by TCRdb to 2020 to 2022). Turning to the overall study: AZD1222 recipients given second doses at about 4 weeks or at about 12 weeks were pooled, since spike-specific TCR depth and breadth were not found to differ between the two schedules. Trial participants were enrolled into age subgroups of 18-55, 56-69 and 70-plus years, which contained 148, 28 and 57 TCR-sequenced participants, respectively. A total of 233 trial participants underwent TCR sequencing, of whom 207 received two doses of AZD1222 and some 25 received two doses of the MenACWY control vaccine. Results the study describes overall, beyond this receptor: The whole spike protein was spanned by vaccine-associated CD4 TCRs, and dominant responses were seen in regions 160-218 and 743-854. Most participants were white British and females outnumbered males, and the authors suggested that clonal diversity may have been underestimated. Only six AZD1222 recipients were SARS-CoV-2 seropositive at baseline, limiting conclusions about previously exposed vaccinees. Because no day 14 peak-response samples were available, the repertoires could be characterized only after the peak T cell response. Spike-specific TCR breadth and depth rose significantly after two AZD1222 doses compared with day 0 and with MenACWY recipients. Nearly half of unique spike-specific TCRs reportedly recognized epitopes outside regions mutated in the B.1.351 and B.1.1.7 variants. In the small 56-69-year group, the increase in depth fell short of significance, most likely because of low power.

On this clone: What antigen it recognizes has not been identified. It has no much larger one-base neighbor in the sample; base qualities were not kept.

The sample's time point label, decoded: baseline before first vaccination. Vaccinee samples were obtained from the UK trials COV001 and COV002, which included a single-blind randomized controlled phase 2/3 trial of AZD1222 (ChAdOx1 nCoV-19) in healthy adults. For TCRbeta chain sequencing, PBMC samples from trial participants were taken at day 0 and at day 28 after the second dose. The CDR3 regions of human TCRbeta chains were subjected to immunosequencing. Processing in the source paper ran as follows. Repertoire TCRs were checked for matches against a reference library of SARS-CoV-2-specific TCRs that had been generated using the MIRA antigen-specificity platform. Breadth was defined as the fraction of unique TCRs that were SARS-CoV-2-associated, and depth was defined as the fraction of total T cells that were SARS-CoV-2-associated. Using the MIRA data, every spike-specific TCR was mapped to the spike region that the TCR reacted to and assigned to either a CD4 or a CD8 class. Log10-transformed breadth and depth values were compared by one-way ANOVA with Sidak's multiple comparisons tests. Not all clones reach the TCRdb copy of this immuneACCESS table, which keeps in-frame sequences only. Checked studies attribute under half of the gap to unresolved V genes and leave the rest unexplained. From that table come the V and J calls and clone size; the DNA was used to work out D and trimming. Present in this sample are more than 85,000 clones, 75% to 90% of which were seen just once. The ten largest clonotypes hold approximately 5.2% of the sample.

V is clipped by 5 bases and J by 2 bases, and the sequence between their germline boundaries is 9 bases long. The cysteine opens and the phenylalanine closes a CDR3 of 13 amino acids. Left in the record is the CDR3 DNA by itself, 39 bases read in frame from the first base. CDR1 and CDR2, per the germline V gene, are SGHTA and FQGNSA. Sequencing was performed on peripheral blood, taken on day 0 of AZD1222 vaccination. The V and J segments used are TRBV7-2 and TRBJ2-5; the D gene remains uncertain. The origin of this receptor is an adult in good health. The encoded CDR3 is CASSLLGQETQYF. The nucleotide sequence is given as TGTGCCAGCAGCCTCCTGGGACAAGAGACCCAGTACTTC.